A selection of T cell receptor beta chains follows, all from one sample in a study of beta chain features in type 1 diabetes. Repertoires were generated with immunoSEQ multiplex PCR, while TCRdb's copy carries only in-frame clones and drops some. The sample contains about 140,000 clones, 10% to 15% of which appear only once. Source material: central memory CD4+ T cells from blood. The receptors come from a man younger than 30 with type 1 diabetes. The CDR3 runs from the conserved cysteine through the conserved F or W. D genes are given only for firm matches. Not every row has a clone size; where given, it reads once, few, many or a size class.

clone_size	j_call	v_call	d_call	cdr3_nt	cdr3_aa
few	TRBJ2-3	TRBV7-9	-	TGTGCCAGCAGCTTGGCGGGGCCCACAGATACGCAGTATTTT	CASSLAGPTDTQYF
few	TRBJ1-2	TRBV27	TRBD1	TGTGCCAGCACCCGGACAGGGGGAGGGGATGGCTACACCTTC	CASTRTGGGDGYTF
few	TRBJ1-1	TRBV9	-	TGTGCCAGCAACGTAGGGGGTGTGAACACTGAAGCTTTCTTT	CASNVGGVNTEAFF
-	TRBJ2-1	TRBV5-6	TRBD2	TGTGCCAGCAGCATACTAGCGGAATCCTCCTACAATGAGCAGTTCTTC	CASSILAESSYNEQFF
-	TRBJ2-1	TRBV19	-	TGTGCCAGCCGCGAGGGAGGTGAGCAGTTCTTC	CASREGGEQFF
few	TRBJ2-1	TRBV5-4	TRBD2	TGTGCCAGCAGCTTAATCGGCGGGGGGGCTTACTACAATGAGCAGTTCTTC	CASSLIGGGAYYNEQFF
few	TRBJ1-1	TRBV7-8	TRBD1	TGTGCCAGCAGCCGCGGACAGGCCGGCGGCACTGAAGCTTTCTTT	CASSRGQAGGTEAFF
few	TRBJ1-2	TRBV2	-	TGTGCCAGCAGTGAAACAGGGAGAAGCTATGGCTACACCTTC	CASSETGRSYGYTF
-	TRBJ2-5	TRBV7-9	-	TGTGCCAGCAGCTCTAGGACTGGGGGAGAGACCCAGTACTTC	CASSSRTGGETQYF
few	TRBJ2-4	TRBV5-1	-	TGCGCCAGCAAGTTATCATCTCTAGCCAAAAACATTCAGTACTTC	CASKLSSLAKNIQYF
-	TRBJ1-6	TRBV5-4	TRBD1	TGTGCCAGCAGCCACACCGGCAGGGGGGATAATTCACCCCTCCACTTT	CASSHTGRGDNSPLHF
-	TRBJ2-7	TRBV2	-	TGTGCCAGCAGTGCACAGTCGAGTTCGGACGAGCAGTACTTC	CASSAQSSSDEQYF
-	TRBJ2-1	TRBV25-1	-	TGTGCCAGCAGTTCCCCAGGATCCCCTTACAATGAGCAGTTCTTC	CASSSPGSPYNEQFF
few	TRBJ2-3	TRBV5-1	TRBD1	TGCGCCAGCAGCTTAATGGGACAGGGGGCAGATACGCAGTATTTT	CASSLMGQGADTQYF
many	TRBJ1-6	TRBV10-3	-	TGTGCCATCAGTGAGTCGGACCCAGGGAGTTCACCCCTCCACTTT	CAISESDPGSSPLHF
few	TRBJ1-4	TRBV5-1	TRBD1	TGCGCCAGCAGCCAGGGGACAGGGAATGAAAAACTGTTTTTT	CASSQGTGNEKLFF
few	TRBJ2-1	TRBV30	TRBD1	TGTGCCTGGAGTGTACGGGCTGGGACAGGGAACAATGAGCAGTTCTTC	CAWSVRAGTGNNEQFF
few	TRBJ2-3	TRBV29-1	TRBD2	TGCAGCGTTGGCGGGGGGGCTGCAGATACGCAGTATTTT	CSVGGGAADTQYF
once	TRBJ2-7	TRBV6-6	-	TGTGCCACCTCTTCCGTCTACGAGCAGTACTTC	CATSSVYEQYF
many	TRBJ2-5	TRBV4-1	TRBD2	TGCGCCAGCGCCGGGGGGTACCAAGAGACCCAGTACTTC	CASAGGYQETQYF
few	TRBJ2-7	TRBV18	-	TGTGCCAGCTCACCTAGCTCCTACGAGCAGTACTTC	CASSPSSYEQYF
-	TRBJ2-1	TRBV29-1	-	TGCAGCGCCAGGACCGGCGTGGGGGAGCAGTTCTTC	CSARTGVGEQFF
-	TRBJ1-1	TRBV6-6	-	TGTGCCAGCAGGCAGACGGGATCGAACACTGAAGCTTTCTTT	CASRQTGSNTEAFF
-	TRBJ1-2	TRBV13	TRBD1	TGTGCCAGCAGCTTCGCGGGACAGGTATATGGCTACACCTTC	CASSFAGQVYGYTF
few	TRBJ2-3	TRBV18	TRBD2	TGTGCCAGCCGGGGGGGAGATACGCAGTATTTT	CASRGGDTQYF
-	TRBJ1-3	TRBV5-1	TRBD1	TGCGCCAGCAGCCAACAGGGACAGGGGTCCGGAAACACCATATATTTT	CASSQQGQGSGNTIYF
few	TRBJ2-6	TRBV6-5	TRBD1	TGTGCCAGCACCGGACAGGGTGCCAACGTCCTGACTTTC	CASTGQGANVLTF
-	TRBJ2-3	TRBV19	-	TGTGCCAGTAGTAGACAGGCTAGCACAGATACGCAGTATTTT	CASSRQASTDTQYF
once	TRBJ1-2	TRBV5-1	-	TGCGCCAGCAGCTTGGACCATTCTACCTATGGCTACACCTTC	CASSLDHSTYGYTF
few	TRBJ2-1	TRBV4-1	TRBD2	TGCGCCAGCAGCCTTAGAGCGGGGGGATCCTACAATGAGCAGTTCTTC	CASSLRAGGSYNEQFF
-	TRBJ2-1	TRBV19	TRBD1	TGTGCCAGTAGATCCGGGACAGGGATCAATGAGCAGTTCTTC	CASRSGTGINEQFF
few	TRBJ1-5	TRBV27	-	TGTGCCAGCAGTTCAGACAGATACAATCAGCCCCAGCATTTT	CASSSDRYNQPQHF
few	TRBJ2-3	TRBV19	-	TGTGCCAGTAGTATCTGGGGGGCTAGCACAGATACGCAGTATTTT	CASSIWGASTDTQYF
few	TRBJ2-7	TRBV14	-	TGTGCCAGCAGCCAAGATGGGGCTCTGGGAGAGCAGTACTTC	CASSQDGALGEQYF
few	TRBJ2-3	TRBV7-9	-	TGTGCCAGCAGCTCGCAAGCAGCCACAGATACGCAGTATTTT	CASSSQAATDTQYF
-	TRBJ2-5	TRBV19	TRBD1	TGTGCCAGTGCTACGACAGGGGGTGGAGAGACCCAGTACTTC	CASATTGGGETQYF
-	TRBJ2-5	TRBV5-1	TRBD1	TGCGCCAGCATCCTAACCGGGACAGGGAGAGAGACCCAGTACTTC	CASILTGTGRETQYF
few	TRBJ1-2	TRBV30	-	TGTGCCTGGAGTGTTGTTGCGGGGGGTCCCTATGGCTACACCTTC	CAWSVVAGGPYGYTF
-	TRBJ2-7	TRBV6-1	-	TGTGCCAGCAGTGAAGGAACAGCGGCCGTCCGCGAGCAGTACTTC	CASSEGTAAVREQYF
-	TRBJ2-7	TRBV7-2	-	TGTGCCAGCAGCTACCGGTTGGTGCAGTACTTC	CASSYRLVQYF
-	TRBJ1-2	TRBV6-5	TRBD1	TGTGCCAGCAGTTTCGGGACAGGCGGCTACACCTTC	CASSFGTGGYTF
-	TRBJ2-2	TRBV10-2	TRBD1	TGCGCCAGCAATACAGGGGACGGGGAGCTGTTTTTT	CASNTGDGELFF
few	TRBJ2-7	TRBV29-1	TRBD1	TGCAGCGGGGGACAGGGGATCTACGAGCAGTACTTC	CSGGQGIYEQYF
few	TRBJ2-5	TRBV7-2	TRBD2	TGTGCCAGCAGCTCCAACGGGGGGGCCATGGAGACCCAGTACTTC	CASSSNGGAMETQYF
few	TRBJ1-2	TRBV7-2	-	TGTGCCAGCAGCTCTTATCTTTGGGTGAATGGCTACACCTTC	CASSSYLWVNGYTF
few	TRBJ1-6	TRBV11-2	-	TGTGCCAGCGGGCCGGGTAATTCACCCCTCCACTTT	CASGPGNSPLHF
-	TRBJ2-6	TRBV6-4	-	TGTGCCAGCAGCGGGGAGGGGGCCAACGTCCTGACTTTC	CASSGEGANVLTF
few	TRBJ2-3	TRBV6-1	-	TGTGCCAGCACTGGGGGGCGGACCCCAGATACGCAGTATTTT	CASTGGRTPDTQYF
medium-sized	TRBJ2-5	TRBV7-6	-	TGTGCCAGCAGCTTAGCGCAGGTTGAGACCCAGTACTTC	CASSLAQVETQYF
many	TRBJ2-3	TRBV30	-	TGTGCCTGGAGTTTAGGGACTTTCACAGATACGCAGTATTTT	CAWSLGTFTDTQYF
-	TRBJ1-3	TRBV30	-	TGTGCCTGGGACAGTTCTGGAAACACCATATATTTT	CAWDSSGNTIYF
many	TRBJ2-5	TRBV2	-	TGTGCCAGCGGGCGGTTACAAGAGACCCAGTACTTC	CASGRLQETQYF
-	TRBJ2-3	TRBV6-5	-	TGTGCCAGCAGTTTCGGGGGGCTCCACACAGATACGCAGTATTTT	CASSFGGLHTDTQYF
few	TRBJ1-2	TRBV25-1	-	TGTGCCAGCAGTGAGGGGCGAGAGGGCTATGGCTACACCTTC	CASSEGREGYGYTF
-	TRBJ2-7	TRBV5-1	TRBD1	TGCGCCAGCAGCTTGGAGACAGGGGGAGCCTACGAGCAGTACTTC	CASSLETGGAYEQYF
few	TRBJ2-2	TRBV30	-	TGTGCCTGGAGTGTGGAGGGAATCGGGGAGCTGTTTTTT	CAWSVEGIGELFF
-	TRBJ2-2	TRBV6-6	-	TGTGCCAGCAGCACAGCGGACGAGGGCGGGGAGCTGTTTTTT	CASSTADEGGELFF
few	TRBJ2-3	TRBV4-1	-	TGCGCCAGCAGCCAAGGGATAGAGCGAACCGATACGCAGTATTTT	CASSQGIERTDTQYF
few	TRBJ1-3	TRBV18	-	TGTGCCAGCTCAGCGGACATCTCTGGAAACACCATATATTTT	CASSADISGNTIYF